This T cell receptor (beta chain) was sequenced during a study of blood T cell repertoires in COVID-19. Study background: Both acute and convalescent COVID-19 samples were obtained from the United States, Italy and Spain. T cells, B-cell-depleted T cells, or PBMCs provided the cDNA or gDNA that served as material.

V dropped 2 bases and J dropped 2 bases, with 6 bases sitting between them. The CDR3 totals 13 residues. Germline V gene data show CDR1 as SEHNR and CDR2 as FQNEAQ (reference sequence). How the authors handled the data: Researchers report that nucleated cell counts were estimated from reference gene primer amplification. The assay was immunoSEQ multiplex PCR, and TCRdb's table has in-frame clones only and misses some. The V and J calls and the clone size are those of that table, but D and trimming were determined from the DNA. The sample yields some 180,000 clones, roughly 87% seen once. This TCR derives from a man between 60 and 75 years old with active or convalescent COVID-19. This chain connects TRBV7-9 to TRBJ1-1, with D possibly TRBD1 on 5 matching bases. Specimen: peripheral blood. The CDR3 DNA reads as TGTGCCAGCAGCTTAAGGGGTAACACTGAAGCTTTCTTT. This translates into CASSLRGNTEAFF.